One and the same sample provided the 27 T cell receptor beta chains below, sequenced in a study of molecular identifiers for immune sequencing clone quantification. TCRdb analysed the PCR reads with MiXCR anew, one entry per CDR3 protein. Of nearly 650,000 distinct CDR3 sequences in the sample, approximately 24% were seen once. Specimen: naive CD8+ T cells from blood, with Jurkat cell RNA spiked in. Subset reported: FACS-sorted CD8+CD4-CCR7+CD45RA+ naive T cells. These receptors came from a human donor in good health. Some libraries in this study had Jurkat cell RNA spiked in.

The CDR3 DNA sequence: TGTGCCAGCAGCCCGGGCAGGCTAGGGTTCTACGAGCAGTACTTC. It encodes CASSPGRLGFYEQYF. V usage is TRBV6-5 and J usage is TRBJ2-7; D is unclear. Germline assignment: CDR1 MNHEY and CDR2 SVGAGI. The CDR3 consists of 15 residues. Trimming removed 6 bases at V and 3 bases at J, with 18 bases between.

This clonotype was seen more than once but under ten times. The chain joins TRBV28 to TRBJ1-1; perhaps TRBD1 as D (5 bases). The CDR3 totals 13 residues. The V end lost 5 bases, the J end lost 1 base, and 8 bases lay between the germline ends. Germline V gene data show CDR1 as MDHEN and CDR2 as SYDVKM. CDR3 loop: CASSATENTEAFF. DNA of the CDR3: TGTGCCAGCAGTGCGACAGAGAACACTGAAGCTTTCTTT.

This chain links TRBV12-3 or TRBV12-4 with TRBJ1-3, with D possibly being TRBD1 (6 bases). V shed 1 base and J shed 7 bases, with 11 bases lying between them. The CDR3 length is 14 residues. The CDR3 DNA reads TGTGCCAGCAGTTTAGTAGGGACAACTAACACCATATATTTT. Encoded protein: CASSLVGTTNTIYF.

This clonotype was detected ten times or more. V usage is TRBV20-1 and J usage is TRBJ2-3, with 9 bases matching TRBD2. The V gene's germline CDR1 is DFQATT and CDR2 SNEGSKA (reference sequence). The CDR3 covers 16 residues. The ends lost 2 bases at V and 0 bases at J; junction bases unmatched: 6. For the CDR3, the DNA is TGCAGTGCTAGACCACTTACTAGCGGGAGCACAGATACGCAGTATTTT. This sequence encodes CSARPLTSGSTDTQYF.

The chain recombines TRBV4-3 with TRBJ2-7; possibly TRBD1 or TRBD2 for D (5 bases each). CDR1 LGHNA and CDR2 YSLEER come from the germline V gene. This CDR3 is built from 15 residues. V was trimmed by 3 bases and J by 2 bases, leaving 14 bases between them. The CDR3 spells CASSQDLGEAYEQYF. In DNA form, the CDR3 reads TGCGCCAGCAGCCAGGACCTGGGGGAAGCCTACGAGCAGTACTTC.

Details on this clonotype: Since a much larger clone is just one base distant, this may be a read error. The chain joins TRBV7-9 to TRBJ1-1; the D is unclear. Trimming shortened V by 5 bases and J by 10 bases, and 17 bases separated the two germline ends. The length of the CDR3 is 13 residues. Germline lookup yields CDR1 SEHNR and CDR2 FQNEAQ (reference sequence). CDR3 sequence reads: CASSPPGYPAAFF. Here the CDR3 DNA reads TGTGCCAGCAGCCCACCAGGATACCCTGCAGCTTTCTTT.

This chain uses TRBV6-2 or TRBV6-3 with TRBJ2-5; TRBD1 is a possible D gene (6 bases). Trimming took off 4 bases at V and 2 bases at J, with 20 bases between the two ends. Per germline, CDR1 MNHEY and CDR2 SVGEGT. The CDR3 sequence is 17 residues long. This chain's CDR3 is CASSFLGGAGAQETQYF. The CDR3 DNA is TGTGCCAGCAGTTTCCTAGGGGGAGCTGGGGCTCAAGAGACCCAGTACTTC.

In the case of this clonotype: A much larger clonotype is one base distant, so this may be a read error. The chain employs TRBV7-9 and TRBJ2-2; no firm D call. Per the germline V gene, CDR1 is SEHNR and CDR2 is FQNEAQ (reference sequence). The CDR3 sequence is 13 residues long. The DNA of the CDR3 is TGTGCCAGCAGCTTAGAGAACTCCGGGGAGCTGTTTTTT. This codes for CASSLENSGELFF.

In regard to this clonotype: A read error may be the cause here, since a much bigger clone is one base away. The chain joins TRBV27 to TRBJ2-7, with 9 bases matching TRBD2. With V trimmed by 3 bases and J by 5 bases, 8 bases remained unmatched. CDR3 length: 15 residues. Germline assignment: CDR1 MNHEY and CDR2 SMNVEV (reference sequence). CDR3 bases: TGTGCCAGCAGTTTGGCAGCGGGAGGCCCCAACGAGCAGTACTTC. Translated: CASSLAAGGPNEQYF.

This clonotype was seen only once. A much more abundant neighbour one base away suggests this may be a read error. The V call is TRBV20-1, the J call TRBJ2-7; D is possibly TRBD1 (6 bases). This CDR3 comprises 13 residues. The V gene's germline CDR1 is DFQATT and CDR2 SNEGSKA (reference sequence). The CDR3 loop is CNAPGELDYEQYF. The DNA for the CDR3 is TGCAATGCCCCAGGGGAGCTGGACTACGAGCAGTACTTC.

The V and J genes are TRBV19 and TRBJ2-7, with a weak D call TRBD1 (5 bases). Germline assignment: CDR1 LNHDA and CDR2 SQIVND (reference sequence). Trimming took off 3 bases at V and 0 bases at J, with 9 bases between the two ends. This CDR3 region has 14 residues. The CDR3, as DNA: TGTGCCAGTAGTATGCAGGGCAGCTCCTACGAGCAGTACTTC. Translation gives CASSMQGSSYEQYF.

On this clonotype: Here the CDR3 omits its conserved ending phenylalanine or tryptophan, so a read error is the likely source. This chain's CDR3 is CASSSGTDEETQYL. DNA for the CDR3: TGTGCCAGCAGTTCCGGGACAGATGAAGAGACCCAGTACCTC. The V call is TRBV12-3 or TRBV12-4, the J call TRBJ2-5; TRBD1 aligns across 7 bases. V trimming: 4 bases; J trimming: 3 bases; junction bases outside the gene matches: 5. The CDR3 runs 14 residues.

This clonotype showed up just a few times. The rearrangement uses TRBV10-3 and TRBJ2-7, with D maybe TRBD1 (6 bases). CDR1 and CDR2 (germline): ENHRY, SYGVKD. V was clipped by 3 bases and J by 7 bases, with 19 bases between them. The CDR3 is 15 residues long. CDR3 sequence (DNA): TGTGCCATCAGTGACCCGGGGACAAAAAACAGGGAGCAGTACTTC. This sequence encodes CAISDPGTKNREQYF.

The CDR3 loop reads CASSLQQDYYEQYF. CDR3 sequence (DNA): TGTGCCAGCAGTTTACAACAAGATTACTACGAGCAGTACTTC. This chain connects TRBV27 to TRBJ2-7; D uncertain. The germline gives CDR1 MNHEY, CDR2 SMNVEV (reference sequence). The CDR3 contains 14 residues. V lost 2 bases, J lost 3 bases, and 11 bases lay in between.

A word on this clonotype: A read error is possible here, since a much larger clone lies one base away. This chain uses TRBV7-9 with TRBJ1-6; D may be TRBD1 (6 bases). Germline CDR1 SEHNR, CDR2 FQNEAQ (reference sequence). This CDR3 is 16 amino acids long. CDR3 protein: CASSYLTGNHNSPPHF. CDR3 in DNA: TGTGCCAGCAGTTACCTTACAGGGAACCATAATTCACCCCCCCACTTT.

With respect to this clonotype: A much more abundant neighbour one base away suggests this may be a read error. The rearrangement uses TRBV5-6 and TRBJ1-1; the D is unclear. The length of the CDR3 is 12 residues. Germline V CDR1 and CDR2: SGHDT, YYEEEE. The CDR3 loop is CTSSSGAVEAFF. The DNA of the CDR3 is TGTACCAGCAGCAGCGGAGCGGTTGAAGCTTTCTTT.

This clonotype was counted at least ten times. The rearrangement joins TRBV4-1 to TRBJ2-7, with 9 nucleotides matching TRBD1. The CDR3 is made up of 15 amino acids. CDR1 is MGHRA and CDR2 is YSYEKL in the germline V gene. The V segment lost 5 bases and the J segment 2 bases; nucleotides outside the gene matches: 7. DNA of the CDR3: TGCGCCAGCAGCGACGGGACAGGGAAAGCCTACGAGCAGTACTTC. It specifies CASSDGTGKAYEQYF.

About this clonotype: A much more abundant neighbour one base away suggests this may be a read error. The genes are TRBV7-9 and TRBJ1-1; D not certain. The CDR3 covers 14 residues. CDR1 and CDR2 (germline): SEHNR, FQNEAQ (reference sequence). This CDR3 is CANSLVDGNTEAFF. The CDR3 DNA follows: TGTGCCAACAGCTTAGTGGACGGTAACACTGAAGCTTTCTTT.

This clonotype was observed at least ten times. The chain recombines TRBV2 with TRBJ2-3; D is possibly TRBD1 or TRBD2 (5 bases each). The V gene lost 3 bases and the J gene lost 3 bases, with 13 bases spanning the gap. The CDR3 runs 15 residues. From germline, CDR1 is SNHLY and CDR2 FYNNEI. The CDR3 region has the DNA TGTGCCAGCAGTGAGTTAAGAGGGGATACAGATACGCAGTATTTT. Encoded protein: CASSELRGDTDTQYF.

The chain joins TRBV7-6 to TRBJ1-1, with D tentatively TRBD1 (5 bases). The CDR3 has 18 amino acids. The germline gives CDR1 SGHVS, CDR2 FNYEAQ. Trimming stripped 2 bases from V and 4 bases from J, with 23 bases between. CDR3 nucleotides: TGTGCCAGCAGCTTATGGGGTACAGGCGGGGAATTAGGCACTGAAGCTTTCTTT. Protein: CASSLWGTGGELGTEAFF. The complete variable domain, with remaining parts taken from reference TRBV7-6 and TRBJ1-1, reads GAGVSQSPRYKVTKRGQDVALRCDPISGHVSLYWYRQALGQGPEFLTYFNYEAQQDKSGLPNDRFSAERPEGSISTLTIQRTEQRDSAMYRCASSLWGTGGELGTEAFFGQGTRLTVV.

Comment on this clonotype: A much more abundant neighbour one base away suggests this may be a read error. V gene TRBV20-1 combines with J gene TRBJ1-1, with TRBD1 identical over 9 bases. CDR1 is DFQATT, CDR2 SNEGSKA, per germline (reference sequence). The CDR3 is 15 amino acids. CDR3 protein: CSARARTGEYTEASF. DNA of the CDR3: TGCAGTGCTAGAGCTAGGACAGGGGAATACACTGAAGCTTCCTTT.

This clonotype was seen repeatedly, ten times or more. The genes are TRBV7-9 and TRBJ2-7; 11 nucleotides match TRBD1. The CDR3 is made up of 14 amino acids. Germline V lookup: CDR1 SEHNR, CDR2 FQNEAQ (reference sequence). The trim removed 5 bases at V and 5 bases at J, leaving 5 bases unmatched. CDR3 DNA sequence: TGTGCCAGCAGCCCCGGACAGGGGGCAGACGAGCAGTACTTC. Protein: CASSPGQGADEQYF.

The chain has TRBV28 and TRBJ2-1; TRBD2 agrees at 11 bases. Looked up from germline, CDR1 is MDHEN and CDR2 is SYDVKM. J was trimmed by 5 bases and V by 5 bases; bases with no gene match: 8. The CDR3 totals 16 residues. The CDR3: CASSPTLAGANNEQFF. CDR3 sequence (DNA): TGTGCCAGCAGTCCAACACTAGCGGGAGCGAACAATGAGCAGTTCTTC.

About this clonotype itself: This may be a read error: a much more frequent sequence differs by one nucleotide. The J gene is TRBJ1-4, the V gene TRBV7-9; no reliable D call. The germline gives CDR1 SEHNR, CDR2 FQNEAQ (reference sequence). This CDR3 is built from 10 residues. CDR3 protein: CACSSEKLFF. In DNA form, the CDR3 reads TGTGCCTGCAGCTCAGAAAAACTGTTTTTT.

The sample holds one count of this clonotype. Germline is not matched at one junction end, which may reflect a read error. The chain links TRBV5-3 to TRBJ1-3; no reliable D call. TRBV5-3 is sorted into the ORF group, with uncertain function. The CDR3 totals 14 residues. The CDR3: CASSLAVPGNPIYF. CDR3 DNA sequence: TGTGCCAGCAGCTTGGCAGTGCCTGGAAACCCCATATATTTT.

This clonotype was detected many times. This chain joins TRBV28 and TRBJ1-1; D might be TRBD1 (6 bases). The length of the CDR3 is 14 residues. The germline CDR1 and CDR2 sequences are MDHEN and SYDVKM. Trimming removed 6 bases at V and 3 bases at J, with 14 bases between. The CDR3 loop reads CASRATGFYTEAFF. For the CDR3, the DNA is TGTGCCAGCAGGGCGACAGGTTTCTACACTGAAGCTTTCTTT.

There are a few counts of this clonotype. This sequence joins TRBV20-1 and TRBJ2-7; D may be TRBD1 (7 bases). V lost 6 bases and J 0 bases, leaving 15 bases between the germline ends. From germline, CDR1 is DFQATT and CDR2 SNEGSKA (reference sequence). The CDR3 contains 14 residues. For the CDR3, the DNA is TGCAGTGCGCGGGGACAGCGAAGCTCCTACGAGCAGTACTTC. It is translated as CSARGQRSSYEQYF.